One and the same sample provided the 27 T cell receptor beta chains below, sequenced in a study of human T cells and chemical hapten exposure. MiXCR, applied by TCRdb to the RACE reads, yields one record per CDR3 protein. The table lists 370,000 or so distinct CDR3 sequences, approximately 5% of them singletons. As for time point: patch test 1, 2 weeks after DPC sensitization. Treatment specified: therapeutic diphenylcyclopropenone sensitization with weekly scalp DPC. This material consisted of whole blood, taken in connection with sensitization to the hapten diphenylcyclopropenone (DPC). These receptors were obtained from a woman aged 45-65 years with alopecia areata. Some clones in this sample may be carry-over from other donors' samples.

J is TRBJ1-5 and V is TRBV2, with a possible D match to TRBD1 (5 bases). Germline CDR1 reads SNHLY; CDR2 reads FYNNEI. The CDR3 runs 15 residues. Trimming removed 7 bases at V and 5 bases at J, with 18 bases between. CDR3 coding DNA: TGTGCCAGCAAGGCAGGGATGGGGCGGGATCAGCCCCAGCATTTT. This encodes CASKAGMGRDQPQHF.

This clonotype was seen many times. This chain uses TRBV18 with TRBJ1-5; possibly TRBD1 for D (5 bases). The CDR3 has 14 amino acids. The V and J ends lost 5 bases and 5 bases respectively, with 13 bases between them. Germline V gene sequence: CDR1 KGHSH, CDR2 LQKENI. The CDR3 region has the DNA TGTGCCAGCTCATCGGGACGGATTGATCAGCCCCAGCATTTT. As protein: CASSSGRIDQPQHF.

This clonotype was found many times. The chain is built from TRBV11-2 and TRBJ2-1; D perhaps matches TRBD2 (5 bases). CDR3 length: 12 amino acids. The V end lost 6 bases, the J end lost 12 bases, and 15 bases lay between the germline ends. The germline gives CDR1 SGHAT, CDR2 FQNNGV. The CDR3 nucleotides are TGTGCCAGCAGAAACCCGGGATTGGGGCAGTTCTTC. It codes for CASRNPGLGQFF.

The sample holds many counts of this clonotype. The V call is TRBV11-2, the J call TRBJ2-3, with D maybe TRBD1 (6 bases). V was shortened by 7 bases and J by 1 base, with 15 bases between the two germline ends. The CDR3 contains 15 residues. Germline V CDR1 and CDR2: SGHAT, FQNNGV. CDR3 bases: TGTGCCAGCAAACCAACAGGGATCGGCACAGATACGCAGTATTTT. It is translated as CASKPTGIGTDTQYF.

This clonotype has ten or more counts. The chain carries TRBV12-3 or TRBV12-4 and TRBJ1-5, with unresolved D. This CDR3 has 17 residues. The germline V and J ends were trimmed by 3 bases and 7 bases, with 22 bases remaining between them. This chain's CDR3 is CASSLYGGSPESQPQHF. The CDR3 DNA sequence: TGTGCCAGCAGTTTGTACGGAGGAAGTCCCGAATCGCAGCCCCAGCATTTT.

The CDR3 sequence is CASNGFSSYEQYF. DNA for the CDR3: TGTGCCAGCAATGGCTTCAGCTCCTACGAGCAGTACTTC. The genes are TRBV6-2 or TRBV6-3 and TRBJ2-7; D unresolved. V gave up 7 bases and J gave up 0 bases, with 10 bases separating them. Germline CDR1 reads MNHEY; CDR2 reads SVGEGT. This CDR3 is built from 13 residues.

This clonotype was seen a handful of times. The chain joins TRBV6-5 to TRBJ2-3; 9 positions match TRBD2. The CDR3 has 16 amino acids. The germline V gene encodes CDR1 MNHEY and CDR2 SVGAGI. With 0 bases clipped from V and 1 base from J, the junction kept 2 bases outside the gene matches. DNA for the CDR3: TGTGCCAGCAGTTACTCAGTAGCGGGAGGCACAGATACGCAGTATTTT. It translates to CASSYSVAGGTDTQYF.

The CDR3 protein is CASSQPGQSSYEQYF. The CDR3 DNA is TGTGCCAGCAGCCAGCCGGGACAGAGTTCCTACGAGCAGTACTTC. The V call is TRBV3-1, the J call TRBJ2-7, with 7 bases identical to TRBD1. Germline trimming cut 3 bases from V and 1 base from J; bases unmatched to any gene: 6. There are 15 residues in the CDR3. The germline gives CDR1 LGHDT, CDR2 YNNKEL (reference sequence).

This chain joins TRBV12-3 or TRBV12-4 and TRBJ1-1; TRBD1 matches at 10 bases. The CDR3 contains 15 residues. V lost 4 bases to trimming and J lost 2 bases; unmatched junction nucleotides: 4. CDR3 protein: CASSYMTGGNTEAFF. The CDR3 DNA is TGTGCCAGCAGTTATATGACAGGGGGCAACACTGAAGCTTTCTTT.

With respect to this clonotype: This may stem from a read error, because a much larger clone lies one nucleotide away. The genes are TRBV30 and TRBJ1-4; TRBD1 matches 8 bases. CDR1 is GTSNPN, CDR2 SVGIG, per germline (reference sequence). Germline trimming cut 4 bases from V and 0 bases from J; bases unmatched to any gene: 10. CDR3 length: 17 residues. The CDR3 DNA follows: TGTGCCTGGACGAAGGGACAGGCGGACTCAACTAATGAAAAACTGTTTTTT. Translated: CAWTKGQADSTNEKLFF. Looking up the rest from reference TRBV30 and TRBJ1-4 gives the full variable domain: SQTIHQWPATLVQPVGSPLSLECTVEGTSNPNLYWYRQAAGRGLQLLFYSVGIGQISSEVPQNLSASRPQDRQFILSSKKLLLSDSGFYLCAWTKGQADSTNEKLFFGSGTQLSVL.

This chain uses TRBV11-2 with TRBJ1-3; no clear D gene. Trimming left V 0 bases short and J 0 bases short, with 6 bases between. The CDR3 covers 15 residues. The germline CDR1 and CDR2 sequences are SGHAT and FQNNGV. The CDR3 is CASSLERLSGNTIYF. In nucleotides, the CDR3 is TGTGCCAGCAGCTTAGAACGCCTCTCTGGAAACACCATATATTTT.

This clonotype showed up many times. DNA of the CDR3: TGCGCCAGCAGCCAAGATACGGCCCCCGGGAGATGGCAGTTCTTC. Protein: CASSQDTAPGRWQFF. This chain connects TRBV4-3 to TRBJ2-1, with a possible D match to TRBD2 (6 bases). Trimming removed 0 bases from V and 12 bases from J, with 18 bases in between. The germline CDR1 and CDR2 sequences are LGHNA and YSLEER. The CDR3 consists of 15 residues.

The genes are TRBV20-1 and TRBJ1-2; 7 bases are shared with TRBD1. Germline V gene sequence: CDR1 DFQATT, CDR2 SNEGSKA (reference sequence). Trimming cost V 6 bases and J 1 base; bases outside gene matches: 5. CDR3 size: 13 residues. The CDR3 region has the DNA TGCAGTGCAAGGGCAGGGGGTAACTATGGCTACACCTTC. The encoded protein is CSARAGGNYGYTF.

Only a few counts were recorded for this clonotype. This chain connects TRBV10-3 to TRBJ2-3; D gene ambiguous. Per germline, CDR1 ENHRY and CDR2 SYGVKD. V was shortened by 4 bases and J by 0 bases, with 14 bases between the two germline ends. The CDR3 is 16 residues long. The CDR3 DNA reads as TGTGCCATCAGTGTCCCTCCGGCCTCTAGCACAGATACGCAGTATTTT. Encoded protein: CAISVPPASSTDTQYF.

This clonotype appeared many times. The CDR3 region has the DNA TGCGCCAGCACCCCCAATCGGGGGGAGGGTCCCTACGAGCAGTACTTC. Translating it yields CASTPNRGEGPYEQYF. The chain links TRBV23-1 to TRBJ2-7, with TRBD2 matching 7 bases. TRBV23-1 falls under the ORF class, with uncertain function. Trimming at V came to 7 bases and at J to 2 bases, leaving 14 bases not matched to a gene. The CDR3 covers 16 residues.

This clonotype was seen ten or more times. This rearrangement joins TRBV12-3 or TRBV12-4 to TRBJ2-7, with TRBD1 matching 7 bases. The CDR3 runs to 12 residues. After removal of 6 bases from V and 5 bases from J, the junction contained 4 bases not matched to a gene. The CDR3 DNA reads TGTGCCAGCAGCCCTGACAGGGACGAGCAGTACTTC. Protein product: CASSPDRDEQYF.

Many counts were recorded for this clonotype. The chain joins TRBV5-6 to TRBJ2-3; weak D call: TRBD2 (5 bases). Germline CDR1 reads SGHDT; CDR2 reads YYEEEE. The V gene lost 2 bases and the J gene lost 4 bases, with 14 bases spanning the gap. This CDR3 is built from 15 residues. CDR3 in DNA: TGTGCCAGCAGCTTCGACCTAGCAGTCGCAGATACGCAGTATTTT. Translating it yields CASSFDLAVADTQYF.

The chain is built from TRBV12-3 or TRBV12-4 and TRBJ2-7; no clear D. V dropped 6 bases and J dropped 3 bases, with 18 bases sitting between them. There are 15 residues in the CDR3. CDR3 residues: CASRGGQKSYYEQYF. DNA of the CDR3: TGTGCCAGCAGGGGCGGCCAGAAAAGCTACTACGAGCAGTACTTC.

This clonotype was detected ten times or more. The chain couples TRBV20-1 to TRBJ1-1; 10 positions agree with TRBD1. Germline-derived CDR1 and CDR2 are DFQATT and SNEGSKA (reference sequence). This CDR3 comprises 14 residues. V shed 6 bases, J shed 8 bases, and the junction held 12 bases outside the gene matches. CDR3 nucleotides: TGCAGTGCGGACCGACAGGGGGCGGCTGGCGAAGCTTTCTTT. Residues: CSADRQGAAGEAFF.

The DNA of the CDR3 is TGTGCCAGCAGCCAGGAACCCCACAATGAGCAGTTCTTC. Amino acids: CASSQEPHNEQFF. The chain links TRBV6-1 to TRBJ2-1; D gene ambiguous. This CDR3 comprises 13 residues. From germline, CDR1 is MNHNS and CDR2 SASEGT. The V end lost 6 bases, the J end lost 5 bases, and 11 bases lay between the germline ends.

This clonotype was counted a few times. The CDR3 here is CASSPRAGAGYTF. The CDR3 DNA reads TGTGCCAGCAGCCCGAGAGCAGGGGCTGGCTACACCTTC. This chain joins TRBV12-3 or TRBV12-4 and TRBJ1-2; the D gene is possibly TRBD1 (6 bases). The V and J ends lost 6 bases and 7 bases respectively, with 15 bases between them. The CDR3 runs to 13 residues.

This clonotype was seen ten or more times. Lacking the conserved final phenylalanine or tryptophan, this CDR3 likely reflects a read error. The CDR3, as DNA: TGCGCCAGCAGCCAAGAGGTTGGCTATAACACTGAAGCTTTCTGT. It encodes CASSQEVGYNTEAFC. The genes are TRBV4-1 and TRBJ1-1; D uncertain. This CDR3 is built from 15 residues. Germline lookup yields CDR1 MGHRA and CDR2 YSYEKL. V lost 0 bases, J lost 2 bases, and 10 bases lay in between.

This clonotype was detected a few times. The rearrangement joins TRBV7-2 to TRBJ1-4; D gene ambiguous. Germline CDR1 is SGHTA and CDR2 is FQGNSA. Between the trimmed V and J ends, which lost 1 base and 4 bases, there was a span of 13 bases. The CDR3 has 16 residues. CDR3 in amino acids: CASSLVQTRSNEKLFF. The CDR3 coding sequence is TGTGCCAGCAGCTTAGTCCAGACGAGGAGTAATGAAAAACTGTTTTTT. The full variable domain, with the rest looked up from reference TRBV7-2 and TRBJ1-4, is GAGVSQSPSNKVTEKGKDVELRCDPISGHTALYWYRQSLGQGLEFLIYFQGNSAPDKSGLPSDRFSAERTGGSVSTLTIQRTQQEDSAVYLCASSLVQTRSNEKLFFGSGTQLSVL.

The sample holds a few counts of this clonotype. V usage is TRBV6-5 and J usage is TRBJ1-1; TRBD1 agrees at 8 bases. This CDR3 has 16 amino acids. Germline CDR1 is MNHEY and CDR2 is SVGAGI. V was pared by 6 bases and J by 2 bases, with 11 bases of the junction left unmatched. The CDR3 nucleotides read TGTGCCAGCAGCCGAAGACAGGGGCGCCAAAACACTGAAGCTTTCTTT. This codes for CASSRRQGRQNTEAFF.

Worth noting for this clonotype: This may come from a read error, since a much larger clone is one base off. The V and J genes are TRBV28 and TRBJ2-7, with D perhaps given as TRBD1 or TRBD2 (5 bases each). CDR1 and CDR2 (germline): MDHEN, SYDVKM. This CDR3 contains 14 residues. The CDR3 DNA reads TGTGCCGGCAGCCGCCAAGGGACCCTCTACGAGCAGTACTTC. Its translation: CAGSRQGTLYEQYF.

The rearrangement uses TRBV11-2 and TRBJ2-1; D not resolved. Germline V gene sequence: CDR1 SGHAT, CDR2 FQNNGV. CDR3 length: 16 amino acids. V shed 5 bases and J shed 4 bases, with 18 bases lying between them. The CDR3 bases are TGTGCCAGCAGCGCCAGACCCACCTACATTTACAATGAGCAGTTCTTC. It encodes CASSARPTYIYNEQFF.

At least ten counts were recorded for this clonotype. The CDR3 here is CASKPGGSDEKLFF. In DNA form, the CDR3 reads TGTGCCAGCAAACCCGGGGGATCCGATGAAAAACTGTTTTTT. The chain uses TRBV7-9 and TRBJ1-4, with a tentative D call TRBD1 (5 bases). V lost 7 bases, J lost 6 bases, and 15 bases lay in between. Germline assignment: CDR1 SEHNR and CDR2 FQNEAQ (reference sequence). This CDR3 is built from 14 residues.